This T cell receptor (beta chain) was sequenced in a study of T cells in localized non-small cell lung cancer. Study-wide results and caveats: Peak T cell clonality was found in uninvolved adjacent lung, exceeding tumor. Across samples, adjacent lung featured a median roughly 50 of the top 100 tumor clones.

Sequencing used immunoSEQ multiplex PCR; TCRdb keeps in-frame clones, though not all of them. The repertoire holds about 11,000 clones, with 82% as singletons. The germline V gene has CDR1 SGHRS and CDR2 YFSETQ. The CDR3 is 14 amino acids. Unmatched junction bases numbered 4, after V lost 0 bases and J lost 8 bases. Details on this clone: Its antigen is currently unknown.

This specimen consisted of peripheral blood mononuclear cells, obtained before any cancer treatment. The chain carries TRBV5-1 and TRBJ2-1; 8 nucleotides match TRBD1. The receptor was derived from a female donor aged 60 or older with stage II lung adenocarcinoma. CDR3 nucleotides: TGCGCCAGCAGCTTGGATGGGACAGGTCATGAGCAGTTCTTC. Protein sequence: CASSLDGTGHEQFF.